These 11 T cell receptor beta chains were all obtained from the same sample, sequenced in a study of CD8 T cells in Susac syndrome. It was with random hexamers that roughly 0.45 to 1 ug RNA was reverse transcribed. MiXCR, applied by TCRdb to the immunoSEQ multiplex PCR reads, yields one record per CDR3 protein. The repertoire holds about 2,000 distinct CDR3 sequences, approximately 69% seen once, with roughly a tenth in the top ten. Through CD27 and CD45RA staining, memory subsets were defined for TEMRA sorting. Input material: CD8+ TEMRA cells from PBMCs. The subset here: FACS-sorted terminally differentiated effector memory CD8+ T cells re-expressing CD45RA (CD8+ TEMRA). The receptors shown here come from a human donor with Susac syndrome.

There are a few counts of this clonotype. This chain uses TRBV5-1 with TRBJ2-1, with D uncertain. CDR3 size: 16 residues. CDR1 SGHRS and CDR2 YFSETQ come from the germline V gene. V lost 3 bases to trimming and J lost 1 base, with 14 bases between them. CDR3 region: CASSWLGLPSYNEQFF. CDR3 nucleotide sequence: TGCGCCAGCAGCTGGTTGGGCCTGCCTTCCTACAATGAGCAGTTCTTC.

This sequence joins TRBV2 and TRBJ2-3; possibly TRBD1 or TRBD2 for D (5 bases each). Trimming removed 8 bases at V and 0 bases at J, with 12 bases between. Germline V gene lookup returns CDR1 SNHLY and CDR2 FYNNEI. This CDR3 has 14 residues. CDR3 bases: TGTGCCAGCCGGGGACGAGGAAGCACAGATACGCAGTATTTT. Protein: CASRGRGSTDTQYF.

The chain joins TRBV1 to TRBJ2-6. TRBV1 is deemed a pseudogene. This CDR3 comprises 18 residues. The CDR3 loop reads CTSRQPSCAQSRANVLTF. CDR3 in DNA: TGCACCAGCAGACAACCGAGTTGTGCACAAAGTCGGGCCAACGTCCTGACTTTC.

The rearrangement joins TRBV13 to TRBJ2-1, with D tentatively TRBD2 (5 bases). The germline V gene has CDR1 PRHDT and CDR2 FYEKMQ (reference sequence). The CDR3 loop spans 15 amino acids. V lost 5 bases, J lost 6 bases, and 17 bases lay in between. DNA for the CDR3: TGTGCCAGCAGCCCTCACGAGGGTTTAATCAATGAGCAGTTCTTC. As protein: CASSPHEGLINEQFF.

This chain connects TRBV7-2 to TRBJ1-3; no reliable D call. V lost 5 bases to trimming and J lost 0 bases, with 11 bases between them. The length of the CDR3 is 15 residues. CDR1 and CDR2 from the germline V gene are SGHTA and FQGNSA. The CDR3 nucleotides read TGTGCCAGCAGCCCCGACTTTGGCTCTGGAAACACCATATATTTT. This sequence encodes CASSPDFGSGNTIYF.

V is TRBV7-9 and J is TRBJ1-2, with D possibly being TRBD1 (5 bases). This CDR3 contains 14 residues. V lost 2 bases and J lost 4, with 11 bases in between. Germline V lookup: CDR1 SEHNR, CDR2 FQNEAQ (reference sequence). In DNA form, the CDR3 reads TGTGCCAGCAGCTTACAGGGCCCAGGCTATGGCTACACCTTC. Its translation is CASSLQGPGYGYTF.

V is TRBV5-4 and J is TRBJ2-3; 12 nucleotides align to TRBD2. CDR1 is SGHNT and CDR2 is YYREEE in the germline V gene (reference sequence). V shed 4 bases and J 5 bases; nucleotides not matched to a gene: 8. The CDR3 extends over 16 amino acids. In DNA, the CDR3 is TGTGCCAGCAGCGCCGGACTAGCGGGACGAGTAGATACGCAGTATTTT. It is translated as CASSAGLAGRVDTQYF.

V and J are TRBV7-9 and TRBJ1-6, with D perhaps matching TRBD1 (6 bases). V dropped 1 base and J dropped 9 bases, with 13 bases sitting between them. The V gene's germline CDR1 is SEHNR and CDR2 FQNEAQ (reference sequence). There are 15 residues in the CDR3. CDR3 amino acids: CASSLDGQWTSPLHF. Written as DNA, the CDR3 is TGTGCCAGCAGCTTAGATGGACAGTGGACTTCACCCCTCCACTTT.

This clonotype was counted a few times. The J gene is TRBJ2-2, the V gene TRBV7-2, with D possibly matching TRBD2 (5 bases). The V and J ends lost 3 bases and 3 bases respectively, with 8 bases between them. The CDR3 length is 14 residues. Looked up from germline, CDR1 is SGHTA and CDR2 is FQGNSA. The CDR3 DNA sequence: TGTGCCAGCAGCTTGGACTGGTACACCGGGGAGCTGTTTTTT. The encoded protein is CASSLDWYTGELFF. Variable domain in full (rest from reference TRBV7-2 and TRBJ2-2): GAGVSQSPSNKVTEKGKDVELRCDPISGHTALYWYRQSLGQGLEFLIYFQGNSAPDKSGLPSDRFSAERTGGSVSTLTIQRTQQEDSAVYLCASSLDWYTGELFFGEGSRLTVL.

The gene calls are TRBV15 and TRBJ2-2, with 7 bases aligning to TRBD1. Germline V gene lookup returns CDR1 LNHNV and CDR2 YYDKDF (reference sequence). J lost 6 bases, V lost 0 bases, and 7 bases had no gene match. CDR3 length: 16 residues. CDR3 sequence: CATSREYGTDSGELFF. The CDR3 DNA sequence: TGTGCCACCAGCAGAGAATACGGGACAGACTCCGGGGAGCTGTTTTTT.

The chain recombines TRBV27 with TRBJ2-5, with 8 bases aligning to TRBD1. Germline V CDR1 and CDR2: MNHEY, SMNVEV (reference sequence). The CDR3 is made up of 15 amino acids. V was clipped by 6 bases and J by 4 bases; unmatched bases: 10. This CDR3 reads CASSLAGGASETQYF. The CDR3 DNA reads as TGTGCCAGCAGCCTCGCAGGGGGCGCATCAGAGACCCAGTACTTC.